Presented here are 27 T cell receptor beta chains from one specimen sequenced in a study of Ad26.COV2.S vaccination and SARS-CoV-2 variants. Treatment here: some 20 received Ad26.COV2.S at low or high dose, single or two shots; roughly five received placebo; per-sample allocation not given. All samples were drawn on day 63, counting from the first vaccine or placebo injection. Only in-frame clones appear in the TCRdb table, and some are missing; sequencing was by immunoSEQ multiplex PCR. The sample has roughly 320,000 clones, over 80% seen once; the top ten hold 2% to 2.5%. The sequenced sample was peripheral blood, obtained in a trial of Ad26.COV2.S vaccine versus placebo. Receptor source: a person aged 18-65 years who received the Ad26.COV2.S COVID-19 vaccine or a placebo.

The CDR3 nucleotides read TGTGCCAGCAGCAAGACAGGCGGCGAGCTGTTTTTT. This sequence encodes CASSKTGGELFF. J is TRBJ2-2 and V is TRBV11-3, with a possible D match to TRBD1 (6 bases). Per the germline V gene, CDR1 is SGHNT and CDR2 is YENEEA. Trimming cost V 5 bases and J 11 bases, with 12 bases left between them. CDR3 length: 12 amino acids.

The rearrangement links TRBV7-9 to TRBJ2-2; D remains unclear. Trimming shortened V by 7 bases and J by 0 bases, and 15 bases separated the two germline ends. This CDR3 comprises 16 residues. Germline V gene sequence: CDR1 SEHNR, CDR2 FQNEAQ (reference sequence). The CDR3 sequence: CASTENGVANTGELFF. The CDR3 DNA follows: TGTGCCAGCACTGAAAATGGGGTCGCGAACACCGGGGAGCTGTTTTTT.

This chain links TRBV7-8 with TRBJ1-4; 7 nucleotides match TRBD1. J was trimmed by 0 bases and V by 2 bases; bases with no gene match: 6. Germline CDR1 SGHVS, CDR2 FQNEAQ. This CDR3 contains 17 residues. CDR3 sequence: CASSLTGRGTTNEKLFF. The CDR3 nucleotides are TGTGCCAGCAGCTTAACCGGCAGGGGGACAACTAATGAAAAACTGTTTTTT. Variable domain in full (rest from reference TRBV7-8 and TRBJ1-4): GAGVSQSPRYKVAKRGQDVALRCDPISGHVSLFWYQQALGQGPEFLTYFQNEAQLDKSGLPSDRFFAERPEGSVSTLKIQRTQQEDSAVYLCASSLTGRGTTNEKLFFGSGTQLSVL.

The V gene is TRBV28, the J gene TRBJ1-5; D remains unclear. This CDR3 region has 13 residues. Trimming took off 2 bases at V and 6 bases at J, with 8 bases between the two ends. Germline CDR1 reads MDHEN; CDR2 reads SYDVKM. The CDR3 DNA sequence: TGTGCCAGCAGTTTAGTGGGTAGTCAGCCCCAGCATTTT. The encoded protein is CASSLVGSQPQHF.

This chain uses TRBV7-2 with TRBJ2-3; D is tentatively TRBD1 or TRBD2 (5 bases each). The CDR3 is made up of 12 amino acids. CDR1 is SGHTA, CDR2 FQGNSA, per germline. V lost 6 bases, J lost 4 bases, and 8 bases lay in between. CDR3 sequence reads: CASRGESDTQYF. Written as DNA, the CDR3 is TGTGCCAGCAGGGGGGAGTCAGATACGCAGTATTTT.

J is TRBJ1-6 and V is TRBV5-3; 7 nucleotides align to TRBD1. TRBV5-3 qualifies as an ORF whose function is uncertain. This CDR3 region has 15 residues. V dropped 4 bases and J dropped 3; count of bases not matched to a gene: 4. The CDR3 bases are TGTGCCAGAAGCCCCGGACAGGTCTATAATTCACCCCTCCACTTT. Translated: CARSPGQVYNSPLHF.

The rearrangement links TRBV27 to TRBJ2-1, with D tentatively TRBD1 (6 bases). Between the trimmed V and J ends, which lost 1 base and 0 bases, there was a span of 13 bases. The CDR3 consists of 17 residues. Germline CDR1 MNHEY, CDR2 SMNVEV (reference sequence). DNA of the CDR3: TGTGCCAGCAGTTTATATGTCGGACAGTACTCCTACAATGAGCAGTTCTTC. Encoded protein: CASSLYVGQYSYNEQFF.

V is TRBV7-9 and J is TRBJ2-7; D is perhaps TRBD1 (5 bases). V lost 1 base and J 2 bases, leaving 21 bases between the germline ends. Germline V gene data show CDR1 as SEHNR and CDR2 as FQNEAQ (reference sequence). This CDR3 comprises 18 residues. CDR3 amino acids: CASSLVGVPSRNTYEQYF. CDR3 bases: TGTGCCAGCAGCTTAGTAGGGGTTCCCAGCCGGAATACCTACGAGCAGTACTTC. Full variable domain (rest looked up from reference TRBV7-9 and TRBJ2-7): DTGVSQNPRHKITKRGQNVTFRCDPISEHNRLYWYRQTLGQGPEFLTYFQNEAQLEKSRLLSDRFSAERPKGSFSTLEIQRTEQGDSAMYLCASSLVGVPSRNTYEQYFGPGTRLTVT.

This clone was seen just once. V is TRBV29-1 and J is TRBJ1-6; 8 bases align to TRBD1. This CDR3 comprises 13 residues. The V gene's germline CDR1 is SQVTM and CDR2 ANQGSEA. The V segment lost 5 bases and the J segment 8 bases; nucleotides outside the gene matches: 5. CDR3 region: CSVSDREHSPLHF. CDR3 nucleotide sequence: TGCAGCGTTTCGGACAGGGAACATTCACCCCTCCACTTT.

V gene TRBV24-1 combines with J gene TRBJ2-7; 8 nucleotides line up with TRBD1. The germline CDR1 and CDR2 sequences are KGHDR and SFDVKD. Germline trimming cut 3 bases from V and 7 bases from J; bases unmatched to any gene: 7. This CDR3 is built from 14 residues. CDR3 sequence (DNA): TGTGCCACCAGTGATGCCCCCGGGACAGGAGAGCAGTACTTC. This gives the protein CATSDAPGTGEQYF.

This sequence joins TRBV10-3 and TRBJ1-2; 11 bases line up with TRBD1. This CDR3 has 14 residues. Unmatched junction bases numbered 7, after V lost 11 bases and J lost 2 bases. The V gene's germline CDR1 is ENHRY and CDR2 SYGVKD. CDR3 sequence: CAAGGTGGNYGYTF. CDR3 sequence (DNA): TGTGCCGCCGGGGGGACAGGGGGAAACTATGGCTACACCTTC.

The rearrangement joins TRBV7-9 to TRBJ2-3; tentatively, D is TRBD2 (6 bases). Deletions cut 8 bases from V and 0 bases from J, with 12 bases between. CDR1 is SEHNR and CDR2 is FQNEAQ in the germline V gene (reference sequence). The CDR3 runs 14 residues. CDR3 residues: CASLRGSSTDTQYF. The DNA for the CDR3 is TGTGCCAGCCTGCGGGGCAGTAGCACAGATACGCAGTATTTT.

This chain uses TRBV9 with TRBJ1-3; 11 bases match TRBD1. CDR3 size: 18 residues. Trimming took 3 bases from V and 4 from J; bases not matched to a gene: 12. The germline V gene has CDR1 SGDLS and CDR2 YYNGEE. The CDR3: CASSAPGQGVAAGNTIYF. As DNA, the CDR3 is TGTGCCAGCAGCGCCCCGGGACAGGGGGTGGCGGCGGGAAACACCATATATTTT.

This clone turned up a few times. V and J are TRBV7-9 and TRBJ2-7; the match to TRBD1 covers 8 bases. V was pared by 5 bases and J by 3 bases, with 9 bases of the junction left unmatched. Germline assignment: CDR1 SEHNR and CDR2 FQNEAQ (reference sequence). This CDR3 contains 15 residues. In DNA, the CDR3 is TGTGCCAGCAGCGAGACAGGGGACCTTCGCTACGAGCAGTACTTC. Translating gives CASSETGDLRYEQYF.

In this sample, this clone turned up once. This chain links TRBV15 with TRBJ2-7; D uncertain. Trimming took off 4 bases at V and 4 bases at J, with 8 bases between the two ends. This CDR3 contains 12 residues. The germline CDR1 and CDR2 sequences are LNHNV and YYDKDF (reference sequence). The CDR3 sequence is CATSIGGYEQYF. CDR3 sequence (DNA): TGTGCCACCAGCATCGGCGGTTACGAGCAGTACTTC.

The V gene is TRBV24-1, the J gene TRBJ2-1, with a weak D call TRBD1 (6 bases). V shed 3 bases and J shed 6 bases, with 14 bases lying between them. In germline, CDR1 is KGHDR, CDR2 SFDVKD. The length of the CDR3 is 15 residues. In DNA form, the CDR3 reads TGTGCCACCAGTGATCCCATCAGGGGTGGCAATGAGCAGTTCTTC. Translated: CATSDPIRGGNEQFF.

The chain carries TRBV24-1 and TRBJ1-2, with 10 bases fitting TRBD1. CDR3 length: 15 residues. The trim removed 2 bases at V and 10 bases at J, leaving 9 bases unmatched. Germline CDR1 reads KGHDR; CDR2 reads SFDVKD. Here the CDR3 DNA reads TGTGCCACCAGTGATTCTACCCGGGACAGGGGAGCCTACACCTTC. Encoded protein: CATSDSTRDRGAYTF.

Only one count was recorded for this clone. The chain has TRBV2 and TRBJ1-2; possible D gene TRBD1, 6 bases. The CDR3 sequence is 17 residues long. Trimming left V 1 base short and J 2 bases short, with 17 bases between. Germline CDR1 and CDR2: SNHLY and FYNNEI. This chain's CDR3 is CASSEGRDTSGNYGYTF. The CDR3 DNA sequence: TGTGCCAGCAGTGAAGGGAGGGACACCAGCGGGAACTATGGCTACACCTTC. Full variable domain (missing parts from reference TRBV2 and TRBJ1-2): EPEVTQTPSHQVTQMGQEVILRCVPISNHLYFYWYRQILGQKVEFLVSFYNNEISEKSEIFDDQFSVERPDGSNFTLKIRSTKLEDSAMYFCASSEGRDTSGNYGYTFGSGTRLTVV.

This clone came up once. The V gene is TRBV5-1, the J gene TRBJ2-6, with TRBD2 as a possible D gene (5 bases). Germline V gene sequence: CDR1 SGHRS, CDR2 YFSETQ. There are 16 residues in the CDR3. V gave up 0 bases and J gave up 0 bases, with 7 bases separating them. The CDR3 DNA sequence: TGCGCCAGCAGCTTGGCACGGGACTCTGGGGCCAACGTCCTGACTTTC. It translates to CASSLARDSGANVLTF.

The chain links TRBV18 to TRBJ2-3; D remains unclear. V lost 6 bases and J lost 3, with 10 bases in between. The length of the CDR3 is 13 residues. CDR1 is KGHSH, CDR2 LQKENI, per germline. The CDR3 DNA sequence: TGTGCCAGCTCCTTAGGAACTACAGATACGCAGTATTTT. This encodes CASSLGTTDTQYF.

The CDR3 here is CASSQGTGTAVGELFF. The CDR3 bases are TGCGCCAGCAGCCAAGGGACAGGGACCGCGGTCGGGGAGCTGTTTTTT. The genes are TRBV5-1 and TRBJ2-2, with 9 positions matching TRBD1. Trimming took 4 bases from V and 7 from J; bases not matched to a gene: 11. The CDR3 is 16 residues long. CDR1 is SGHRS, CDR2 YFSETQ, per germline.

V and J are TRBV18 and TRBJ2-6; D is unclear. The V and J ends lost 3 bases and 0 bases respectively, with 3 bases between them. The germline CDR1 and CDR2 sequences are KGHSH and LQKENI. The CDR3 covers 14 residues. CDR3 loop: CASSPTSGANVLTF. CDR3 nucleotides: TGTGCCAGCTCACCTACCTCTGGGGCCAACGTCCTGACTTTC.

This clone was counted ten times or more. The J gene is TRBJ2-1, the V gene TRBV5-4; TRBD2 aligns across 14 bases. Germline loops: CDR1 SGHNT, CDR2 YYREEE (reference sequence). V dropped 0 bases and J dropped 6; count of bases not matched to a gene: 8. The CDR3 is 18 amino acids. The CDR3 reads CASSLGLAGGPGFNEQFF. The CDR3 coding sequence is TGTGCCAGCAGCTTGGGACTAGCGGGGGGGCCGGGGTTCAATGAGCAGTTCTTC.

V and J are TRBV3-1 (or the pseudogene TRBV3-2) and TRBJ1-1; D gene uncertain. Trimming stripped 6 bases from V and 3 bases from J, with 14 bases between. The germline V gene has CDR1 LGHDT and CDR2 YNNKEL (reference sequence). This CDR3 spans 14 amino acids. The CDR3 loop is CASRKEAWDTEAFF. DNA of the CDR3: TGTGCCAGCAGAAAGGAGGCATGGGACACTGAAGCTTTCTTT.

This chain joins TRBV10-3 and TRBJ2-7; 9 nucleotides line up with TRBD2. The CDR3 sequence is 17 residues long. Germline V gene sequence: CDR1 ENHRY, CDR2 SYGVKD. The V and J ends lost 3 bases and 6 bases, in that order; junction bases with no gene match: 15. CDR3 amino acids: CAISDPSVAGGQGEQYF. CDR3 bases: TGTGCCATCAGTGACCCCTCTGTTGCGGGGGGGCAGGGCGAGCAGTACTTC.

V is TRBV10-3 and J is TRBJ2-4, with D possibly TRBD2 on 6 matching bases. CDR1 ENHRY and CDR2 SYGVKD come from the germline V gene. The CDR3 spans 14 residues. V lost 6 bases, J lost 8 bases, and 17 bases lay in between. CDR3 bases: TGTGCCATCAGCCCCGACAGAGGAGGGGACATTCAGTACTTC. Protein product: CAISPDRGGDIQYF.

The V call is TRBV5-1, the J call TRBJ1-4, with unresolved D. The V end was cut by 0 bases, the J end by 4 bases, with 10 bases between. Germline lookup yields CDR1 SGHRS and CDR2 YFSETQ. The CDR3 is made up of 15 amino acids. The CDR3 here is CASSLGTVLNEKLFF. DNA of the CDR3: TGCGCCAGCAGCTTGGGAACGGTGCTTAATGAAAAACTGTTTTTT. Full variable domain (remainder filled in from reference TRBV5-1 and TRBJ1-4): KAGVTQTPRYLIKTRGQQVTLSCSPISGHRSVSWYQQTPGQGLQFLFEYFSETQRNKGNFPGRFSGRQFSNSRSEMNVSTLELGDSALYLCASSLGTVLNEKLFFGSGTQLSVL.